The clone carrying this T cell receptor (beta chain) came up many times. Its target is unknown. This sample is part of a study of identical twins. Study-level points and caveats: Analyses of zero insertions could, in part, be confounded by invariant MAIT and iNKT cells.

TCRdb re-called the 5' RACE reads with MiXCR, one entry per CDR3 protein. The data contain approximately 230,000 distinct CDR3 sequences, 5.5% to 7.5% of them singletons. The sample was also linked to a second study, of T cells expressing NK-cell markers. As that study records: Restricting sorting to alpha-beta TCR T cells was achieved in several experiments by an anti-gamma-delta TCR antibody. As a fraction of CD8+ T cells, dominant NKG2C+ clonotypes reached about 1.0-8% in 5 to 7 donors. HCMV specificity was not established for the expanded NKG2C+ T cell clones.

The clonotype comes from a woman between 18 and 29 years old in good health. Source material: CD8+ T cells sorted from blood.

CDR3 loop: CASSQTLEDEQFF. CDR3 sequence (DNA): TGTGCCAGCAGCCAAACCCTTGAGGATGAGCAGTTCTTC. V is TRBV14 and J is TRBJ2-1, with D unresolved. The ends were cut back, 2 bases at V and 8 bases at J, with 10 bases in the middle. The CDR3 is made up of 13 amino acids. Germline assignment: CDR1 SGHDN and CDR2 FVKESK.